This TCR beta chain comes out of a study of T cells after yellow fever vaccination (dated 2019 in TCRdb). Context from the whole study: The SMART-Seq v4 Ultra Low Input RNA kit was used to prepare libraries from fractions with low cell numbers. To follow T-cell clones before and after primary and booster YFV17D yellow fever vaccination, bulk TCR alpha and beta repertoires were sequenced over time. The cohort comprised two healthy male donors, one aged 18 to 30 and one aged 30 to 40 years. Bulk PBMC replicates and cell subsets were isolated from blood drawn at multiple timepoints before and after both primary and secondary immunization. The full study reports these points: Computational filtering was needed because FACS-sorted repertoires could contain abundant contaminating clonotypes from the bulk population. Compared with the primary T-cell response, the secondary T-cell response was faster but weaker, reaching its peak on day 5 rather than on day 15. Most clones expanded after primary vaccination (96% of CD4 and approximately 90% of CD8) were re-detected after the booster, suggesting that broad memory maintenance occurred. A small fraction of clonotypes appeared in both the CD4 and CD8 compartments, likely as a result of convergent recombination. Because the study included only a couple of donors, the extent to which the findings can be generalized is limited.

Of note for this clonotype: Its antigen remains unidentified. Base qualities are not provided; no much larger clone lies one nucleotide away.

TCR cDNA was made using 5'RACE template switching, a step that added a universal primer site and unique molecular identifiers. Priming of cDNA synthesis was performed from both the TCR alpha and TCR beta constant segments. Two PCR steps were used to amplify libraries, with sample barcodes and sequencing adapters being added in the second step. Libraries were sequenced on Illumina HiSeq 2500 (2x100 bp) or NovaSeq (2x150 bp). As for how the authors treated the data: Demultiplexing of reads and collapsing into UMI consensus sequences were performed with MIGEC, and V(D)J alignment was carried out with MiXCR. Vaccine-responding clonotypes were defined with edgeR using replicate PBMC samples, requiring FDR below 0.01 and a log2 fold change above 5 up to day 15. Each bulk clonotype was labeled CD4 or CD8 based on which sequenced repertoire, CD4 or CD8, contained the clonotype at higher abundance. TCRdb reanalyzed the raw reads on its own, using fastp at Q25 for trimming and MiXCR for clone calling, and kept in-frame beta chains. CDR3 protein sequences are deduplicated, and each keeps its most common genes and DNA. TCRdb, not the original authors, processed these V and J calls. Here the sample has around 350,000 distinct CDR3 sequences; over 5% occur a single time. The ten largest make up approximately 16% of the sample.

In the paper's terms, the treatment or condition label means: live attenuated yellow fever vaccine strain. Two biological replicates of bulk PBMCs were collected at each blood-draw timepoint. PBMCs were isolated from peripheral blood using a standard Ficoll-Paque protocol. RNA was extracted with TriZol from bulk PBMCs, CD4 and CD8 fractions, and dextramer-positive and dextramer-negative fractions. Spanning cysteine to phenylalanine, the CDR3 consists of 16 amino acids. The read is trimmed to its CDR3 DNA, 48 bases read in frame from base 1. Reading the germline V gene gives CDR1 LGHNA and CDR2 YNFKEQ. Ends trimmed: V by 1 base, J by 2 bases; bases unmatched to a gene: 4.

The receptor chain draws on TRBV4-2 and TRBJ2-1, with 8 bases aligning to TRBD2. The clonotype comes from a man younger than 40 who received the YFV17D yellow fever vaccine. The sample in question was PBMCs, obtained 5 days after the yellow fever booster vaccination. The CDR3 protein is CASSQAGLEAYNEQFF. The nucleotides read TGTGCCAGCAGCCAAGCGGGACTAGAAGCCTACAATGAGCAGTTCTTC.